A single sample is the source of the 17 T cell receptor beta chains below, sequenced in a study of blood T cell repertoires in COVID-19. Sequencing was performed with immunoSEQ multiplex PCR; in TCRdb, only in-frame clones are kept and a portion is missing. The repertoire holds 350,000 to 400,000 clones, 65% to 90% seen once, with under 8.5% in the top ten. Material for sequencing was peripheral blood. These receptors came from a woman aged 55 to 70 with COVID-19, enrolled during active disease.

Only a few counts were recorded for this clone. This chain connects TRBV5-4 to TRBJ2-3; possibly TRBD1 for D (6 bases). Germline V gene data show CDR1 as SGHNT and CDR2 as YYREEE (reference sequence). V was cut by 0 bases and J by 6 bases, with 8 bases left in between. The CDR3 spans 13 residues. The CDR3 nucleotides read TGTGCCAGCAGCTTGGTTGGGGGCGATACGCAGTATTTT. Amino acid sequence: CASSLVGGDTQYF.

The chain employs TRBV6-2 or TRBV6-3 and TRBJ2-1; D is possibly TRBD1 (6 bases). The CDR3 has 15 residues. The V end lost 6 bases, the J end lost 4 bases, and 16 bases lay between the germline ends. Germline values: CDR1 MNHEY, CDR2 SVGEGT. CDR3 nucleotide sequence: TGTGCCAGCAGCTCCGGGACAACGAATTACAATGAGCAGTTCTTC. This encodes CASSSGTTNYNEQFF.

The rearrangement joins TRBV7-3 to TRBJ2-1, with a tentative D call TRBD2 (5 bases). The V end was cut by 5 bases, the J end by 9 bases, with 8 bases between. Germline V gene data show CDR1 as SGHTA and CDR2 as FQGTGA. This CDR3 has 11 residues. The CDR3 spells CASSPGGEQFF. Here the CDR3 DNA reads TGTGCCAGCAGCCCCGGAGGTGAGCAGTTCTTC. Supplemented by reference TRBV7-3 and TRBJ2-1, the full variable domain reads GAGVSQTPSNKVTEKGKYVELRCDPISGHTALYWYRQSLGQGPEFLIYFQGTGAADDSGLPNDRFFAVRPEGSVSTLKIQRTERGDSAVYLCASSPGGEQFFGPGTRLTVL.

The chain is built from TRBV5-1 and TRBJ2-5; 9 bases match TRBD1. V shed 4 bases and J 5 bases; nucleotides not matched to a gene: 3. Germline assignment: CDR1 SGHRS and CDR2 YFSETQ. The CDR3 has 13 amino acids. The CDR3 protein is CASSIGQGETQYF. The CDR3 DNA reads as TGCGCCAGCAGCATCGGACAGGGGGAGACCCAGTACTTC.

This sequence joins TRBV15 and TRBJ1-5; D not certain. Trimming cost V 1 base and J 7 bases, with 14 bases left between them. Per germline, CDR1 LNHNV and CDR2 YYDKDF (reference sequence). This CDR3 comprises 15 residues. The CDR3 loop is CATSRVNQAGQPQHF. CDR3 nucleotides: TGTGCCACCAGCAGAGTGAACCAAGCGGGGCAGCCCCAGCATTTT.

The sample holds a few counts of this clone. The chain is built from TRBV9 and TRBJ1-5; D gene ambiguous. CDR3 length: 15 amino acids. The germline V and J ends were trimmed by 0 bases and 1 base, with 8 bases remaining between them. CDR1 is SGDLS and CDR2 is YYNGEE in the germline V gene. The CDR3: CASSVDGLSNQPQHF. The CDR3 nucleotides read TGTGCCAGCAGCGTAGACGGGTTGAGCAATCAGCCCCAGCATTTT.

This clone was seen only once. DNA of the CDR3: TGCGCCAGCAGCTTGACTAGCGGCCCCCAAGAGACCCAGTACTTC. Encoded protein: CASSLTSGPQETQYF. J is TRBJ2-5 and V is TRBV5-1; 8 nucleotides agree with TRBD2. The CDR3 has 15 amino acids. The ends lost 1 base at V and 1 base at J; junction bases unmatched: 3. Germline CDR1 is SGHRS and CDR2 is YFSETQ.

With respect to this clone: The same CDR3 also results from other DNA sequences found in this sample. The chain joins TRBV5-1 to TRBJ1-1; D not certain. Trimming pared 5 bases from V and 3 bases from J, leaving 5 bases between. Germline lookup yields CDR1 SGHRS and CDR2 YFSETQ. The CDR3 covers 11 residues. The CDR3 sequence is CASRSDTEAFF. The CDR3 coding sequence is TGCGCCAGCAGGTCAGACACTGAAGCTTTCTTT.

This sequence joins TRBV28 and TRBJ2-3; 8 positions match TRBD2. Germline lookup yields CDR1 MDHEN and CDR2 SYDVKM. The CDR3 loop spans 16 amino acids. The V gene end was trimmed by 5 bases and the J gene end by 0 bases; junction bases not matched to a gene: 7. CDR3 region: CASSPMRGASTDTQYF. The DNA for the CDR3 is TGTGCCAGCAGTCCCATGCGGGGGGCTAGCACAGATACGCAGTATTTT.

J is TRBJ2-2 and V is TRBV19; 8 nucleotides match TRBD2. The CDR3 extends over 17 amino acids. Germline-derived CDR1 and CDR2 are LNHDA and SQIVND (reference sequence). The trim removed 4 bases at V and 4 bases at J, leaving 11 bases unmatched. This CDR3 reads CASSTSSGGLVTGELFF. CDR3 nucleotides: TGTGCCAGTAGTACCTCGAGCGGGGGCTTGGTCACCGGGGAGCTGTTTTTT.

The chain carries TRBV19 and TRBJ1-2, with 11 bases aligning to TRBD1. V was clipped by 4 bases and J by 8 bases; unmatched bases: 6. CDR3 size: 14 residues. The germline V gene has CDR1 LNHDA and CDR2 SQIVND (reference sequence). The CDR3 spells CASSTDRTGGGYTF. The CDR3 coding sequence is TGTGCCAGTAGTACTGATCGGACAGGGGGCGGCTACACCTTC.

V usage is TRBV15 and J usage is TRBJ2-7; perhaps TRBD1 as D (6 bases). The CDR3 sequence is 13 residues long. Germline V gives CDR1 LNHNV, CDR2 YYDKDF (reference sequence). The V and J ends lost 6 bases and 0 bases respectively, with 9 bases between them. CDR3 region: CATSQDSSYEQYF. The CDR3 DNA sequence: TGTGCCACCAGTCAGGACAGCTCCTACGAGCAGTACTTC.

The chain has TRBV5-1 and TRBJ1-1, with TRBD1 matching over 9 bases. Germline values: CDR1 SGHRS, CDR2 YFSETQ. The V and J ends lost 0 bases and 8 bases, in that order; junction bases with no gene match: 8. The CDR3 runs to 15 residues. CDR3 in amino acids: CASSLVETGGTEAFF. The CDR3, as DNA: TGCGCCAGCAGCTTGGTAGAGACAGGGGGAACCGAAGCTTTCTTT.

V and J are TRBV12-5 and TRBJ1-5; the match to TRBD1 covers 12 bases. V lost 0 bases to trimming and J lost 4 bases; unmatched junction nucleotides: 10. The CDR3 covers 19 residues. The V gene's germline CDR1 is LGHNT and CDR2 FRNRAP. This CDR3 is CASGLVLWGQGAGNQPQHF. The DNA of the CDR3 is TGTGCTAGTGGTTTGGTACTATGGGGACAGGGGGCAGGGAATCAGCCCCAGCATTTT.

With regard to this clone: The same CDR3 can be traced to other DNA sequences in this sample. The genes are TRBV5-1 and TRBJ2-5; possibly TRBD2 for D (6 bases). CDR1 is SGHRS and CDR2 is YFSETQ in the germline V gene. V dropped 0 bases and J dropped 5 bases, with 17 bases sitting between them. CDR3 length: 16 residues. The CDR3: CASSLAPAGAGETQYF. CDR3 coding DNA: TGCGCCAGCAGCTTGGCGCCCGCCGGGGCGGGGGAGACCCAGTACTTC.

J is TRBJ2-7 and V is TRBV14; D ambiguous. Trimming left V 3 bases short and J 3 bases short, with 9 bases between. CDR3 length: 13 residues. Per the germline V gene, CDR1 is SGHDN and CDR2 is FVKESK. This chain's CDR3 is CASSHFPSYEQYF. CDR3 coding DNA: TGTGCCAGCAGCCACTTTCCGAGCTACGAGCAGTACTTC.

This chain connects TRBV7-9 to TRBJ1-6; 9 bases match TRBD1. The V gene's germline CDR1 is SEHNR and CDR2 FQNEAQ (reference sequence). The CDR3 length is 15 residues. V was clipped by 6 bases and J by 10 bases; unmatched bases: 10. CDR3 sequence (DNA): TGTGCCAGCAGACCTAACAGGGGGCAGCGGTCACCCCTCCACTTT. It codes for CASRPNRGQRSPLHF.